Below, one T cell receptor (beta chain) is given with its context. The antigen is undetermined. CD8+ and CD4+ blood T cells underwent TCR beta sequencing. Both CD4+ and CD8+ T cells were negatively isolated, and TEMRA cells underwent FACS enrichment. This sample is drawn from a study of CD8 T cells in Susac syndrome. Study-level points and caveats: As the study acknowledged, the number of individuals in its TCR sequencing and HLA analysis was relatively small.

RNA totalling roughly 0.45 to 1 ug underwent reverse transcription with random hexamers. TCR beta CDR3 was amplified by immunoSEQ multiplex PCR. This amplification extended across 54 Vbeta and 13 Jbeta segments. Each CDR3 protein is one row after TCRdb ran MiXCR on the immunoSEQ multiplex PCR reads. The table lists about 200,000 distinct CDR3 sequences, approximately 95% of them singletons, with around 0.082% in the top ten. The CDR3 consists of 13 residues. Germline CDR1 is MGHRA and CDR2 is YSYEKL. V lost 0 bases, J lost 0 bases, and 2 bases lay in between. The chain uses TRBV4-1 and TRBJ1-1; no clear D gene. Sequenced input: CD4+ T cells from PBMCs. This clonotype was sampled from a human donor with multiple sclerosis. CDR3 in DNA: TGCGCCAGCAGCCAAGATATGAACACTGAAGCTTTCTTT. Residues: CASSQDMNTEAFF.